Presented here are 24 T cell receptor beta chains from one specimen sequenced in a study of early stage breast cancer tumors (TCRdb year 2017). Library construction relied on the immunoSEQ multiplex PCR assay. The clones in this table, taken by TCRdb from immuneACCESS, are in-frame only. Not every clone is retained; where verified, under half of the shortfall comes from an unresolved V gene, and the cause of the rest is unknown. Here the sample has 25,000 to 30,000 clones; about 80% occur a single time. Together, the top ten hold about 13% of the sample. The sample comprised blood. The receptors derive from a person in their 60s with breast cancer.

In its sample, this clone was seen once. This rearrangement joins TRBV7-2 to TRBJ1-1, with D uncertain. The CDR3 is 14 residues long. Germline V gives CDR1 SGHTA, CDR2 FQGNSA. Trimming shortened V by 4 bases and J by 4 bases, and 13 bases separated the two germline ends. The CDR3, as DNA: TGTGCCAGCAGCTATGGGGTACTAGGCACTGAAGCTTTCTTT. It encodes CASSYGVLGTEAFF.

The count of this clone is one. The V and J genes are TRBV4-3 and TRBJ1-4; maybe TRBD1 (6 bases). The V gene's germline CDR1 is LGHNA and CDR2 YSLEER. There are 13 residues in the CDR3. The V gene lost 0 bases and the J gene lost 8 bases, with 7 bases spanning the gap. Here the CDR3 reads CASSQDQGEKLFF. In nucleotides, the CDR3 is TGCGCCAGCAGCCAAGATCAGGGGGAAAAACTGTTTTTT.

The chain employs TRBV2 and TRBJ1-3; 7 bases line up with TRBD1. The CDR3 spans 13 residues. J was trimmed by 4 bases and V by 10 bases; bases with no gene match: 7. CDR1 SNHLY and CDR2 FYNNEI come from the germline V gene. CDR3 loop: CATHRGSGNTIYF. As DNA, the CDR3 is TGTGCCACTCACAGGGGATCAGGAAACACCATATATTTT.

The chain recombines TRBV5-6 with TRBJ2-1; 7 bases are shared with TRBD2. V lost 2 bases to trimming and J lost 7 bases; unmatched junction nucleotides: 18. The CDR3 loop spans 18 amino acids. Germline V gene data show CDR1 as SGHDT and CDR2 as YYEEEE. CDR3 sequence reads: CASSLKLWASGGFNEQFF. The CDR3 nucleotides are TGTGCCAGCAGCTTAAAACTTTGGGCTAGCGGTGGTTTTAATGAGCAGTTCTTC.

V is TRBV30 and J is TRBJ1-5, with D unclear. The V and J ends lost 0 bases and 5 bases respectively, with 8 bases between them. The germline V gene encodes CDR1 GTSNPN and CDR2 SVGIG (reference sequence). The CDR3 extends over 13 amino acids. CDR3 sequence (DNA): TGTGCCTGGAGTGTCGGGATGGATCAGCCCCAGCATTTT. Protein sequence: CAWSVGMDQPQHF.

The V and J genes are TRBV18 and TRBJ2-2; D might be TRBD2 (6 bases). CDR1 and CDR2 (germline): KGHSH, LQKENI. This CDR3 has 16 residues. V was pared by 6 bases and J by 2 bases, with 16 bases between. The CDR3 here is CASSPSGGINTGELFF. CDR3 nucleotide sequence: TGTGCCAGCTCTCCCAGCGGCGGGATTAACACCGGGGAGCTGTTTTTT.

This clone occurred once. V and J are TRBV27 and TRBJ1-2; 9 bases fit TRBD1. The CDR3 has 15 residues. V lost 5 bases, J lost 2 bases, and 6 bases stayed unmatched. Germline loops: CDR1 MNHEY, CDR2 SMNVEV (reference sequence). The CDR3 loop is CASSIGTGSNYGYTF. CDR3 sequence (DNA): TGTGCCAGCAGTATCGGGACAGGGAGCAACTATGGCTACACCTTC.

V is TRBV25-1 and J is TRBJ1-1; 12 bases line up with TRBD1. Germline V CDR1 and CDR2: MGHDK, SYGVNS. J was trimmed by 2 bases and V by 6 bases; bases with no gene match: 4. The CDR3 spans 15 residues. In DNA, the CDR3 is TGTGCCAGCAGGGGACAGGGGGCGCTTAACACTGAAGCTTTCTTT. Residues: CASRGQGALNTEAFF.

As DNA, the CDR3 is TGTGCCAGCAGCGTCTCGGGACTAGCGGGAGAGTGGCATCTGGGAGAGACCCAGTACTTC. The encoded protein is CASSVSGLAGEWHLGETQYF. The chain combines TRBV9 with TRBJ2-5, with 14 bases that match TRBD2. V shed 2 bases, J shed 4 bases, and the junction held 16 bases outside the gene matches. CDR1 SGDLS and CDR2 YYNGEE come from the germline V gene. The CDR3 totals 20 residues.

There are a few counts of this clone. The J gene is TRBJ2-3, the V gene TRBV7-2, with TRBD1 matching over 8 bases. The junction had 7 bases not matched to a gene; V was cut back by 3 bases and J by 5 bases. The CDR3 spans 15 residues. Germline V CDR1 and CDR2: SGHTA, FQGNSA. CDR3 in DNA: TGTGCCAGCAGCTTTCCGGGACAGGCCCGAGATACGCAGTATTTT. Protein sequence: CASSFPGQARDTQYF.

The chain recombines TRBV30 with TRBJ1-2, with 9 nucleotides matching TRBD1. J lost 4 bases, V lost 5 bases, and 5 bases had no gene match. This CDR3 is 13 amino acids long. Looked up from germline, CDR1 is GTSNPN and CDR2 is SVGIG (reference sequence). Here the CDR3 DNA reads TGTGCCTGGTACGACAGGGGGATCTATGGCTACACCTTC. It specifies CAWYDRGIYGYTF.

The J gene is TRBJ2-1, the V gene TRBV1; no DNA check was done on the table's D call, TRBD2. TRBV1 is deemed a pseudogene. The length of the CDR3 is 15 residues. This CDR3 is CTSSQLAGGANEQFF. The CDR3 region has the DNA TGCACCAGCAGCCAGTTAGCGGGAGGGGCCAATGAGCAGTTCTTC.

The chain employs TRBV5-1 and TRBJ2-5, with 10 bases lining up with TRBD1. The V segment lost 4 bases and the J segment 5 bases; nucleotides outside the gene matches: 5. Germline loops: CDR1 SGHRS, CDR2 YFSETQ. This CDR3 comprises 14 residues. The DNA for the CDR3 is TGCGCCAGCAGCGGCCTGGGACAGGGGGAGACCCAGTACTTC. Residues: CASSGLGQGETQYF. Full variable domain (remainder filled in from reference TRBV5-1 and TRBJ2-5): KAGVTQTPRYLIKTRGQQVTLSCSPISGHRSVSWYQQTPGQGLQFLFEYFSETQRNKGNFPGRFSGRQFSNSRSEMNVSTLELGDSALYLCASSGLGQGETQYFGPGTRLLVL.

The chain has TRBV19 and TRBJ1-4; 7 nucleotides line up with TRBD1. Germline V CDR1 and CDR2: LNHDA, SQIVND (reference sequence). The CDR3 is 15 amino acids. The ends lost 4 bases at V and 4 bases at J; junction bases unmatched: 6. CDR3 amino acids: CASSTPTGYNEKLFF. The DNA of the CDR3 is TGTGCCAGTAGTACCCCGACAGGGTATAATGAAAAACTGTTTTTT.

V gene TRBV6-1 combines with J gene TRBJ1-1, with TRBD1 as a possible D gene (6 bases). The V gene's germline CDR1 is MNHNS and CDR2 SASEGT. The germline V and J ends were trimmed by 6 bases and 1 base, with 12 bases remaining between them. This CDR3 contains 14 residues. In DNA, the CDR3 is TGTGCCAGCAGCCCGGGACACTCGAACACTGAAGCTTTCTTT. Its translation: CASSPGHSNTEAFF.

This chain joins TRBV29-1 and TRBJ2-5, with D hard to call. V lost 3 bases and J 5 bases, leaving 13 bases between the germline ends. The CDR3 sequence is 13 residues long. Per the germline V gene, CDR1 is SQVTM and CDR2 is ANQGSEA. CDR3 loop: CSVESVVGETQYF. The CDR3, as DNA: TGCAGCGTTGAGTCGGTGGTCGGGGAGACCCAGTACTTC.

The genes are TRBV29-1 and TRBJ2-1; possible D gene TRBD2, 5 bases. The germline V gene has CDR1 SQVTM and CDR2 ANQGSEA. V shed 4 bases and J shed 9 bases, with 28 bases lying between them. CDR3 length equals 17 residues. CDR3 nucleotides: TGCAGCGTTGTTCGTGAGCGCGGGCTTTTTCCCGCGGGTGAGCAGTTCTTC. Protein product: CSVVRERGLFPAGEQFF.

J is TRBJ2-7 and V is TRBV5-6; maybe TRBD2 (5 bases). The CDR3 is made up of 13 amino acids. V lost 0 bases to trimming and J lost 9 bases, with 13 bases between them. Germline V gene sequence: CDR1 SGHDT, CDR2 YYEEEE. The CDR3 here is CASSLGPGMGQYF. The CDR3 nucleotides read TGTGCCAGCAGCTTGGGGCCGGGAATGGGGCAGTACTTC.

Here the CDR3 DNA reads TGTGCCATCAGTGAGTCGTGGACAGGAGGCTATGGCTACACCTTC. The encoded protein is CAISESWTGGYGYTF. The chain combines TRBV10-3 with TRBJ1-2, with 7 nucleotides matching TRBD1. CDR3 length equals 15 residues. V lost 0 bases, J lost 4 bases, and 5 bases stayed unmatched. From germline, CDR1 is ENHRY and CDR2 SYGVKD.

J is TRBJ2-5 and V is TRBV30; possibly TRBD1 for D (5 bases). The J call could be wrong; TRBJ2-7 is a better fit for the DNA end. Germline V lookup: CDR1 GTSNPN, CDR2 SVGIG (reference sequence). The CDR3 sequence is 11 residues long. The CDR3 DNA follows: TGTGCCTGGAATACAGGCTACGAGCAGTACTTC. It yields the protein CAWNTGYEQYF.

The J gene is TRBJ2-7, the V gene TRBV5-5; D unresolved. V lost 4 bases and J lost 3, with 11 bases in between. The germline V gene encodes CDR1 SGHKS and CDR2 YYEKEE (reference sequence). The CDR3 has 13 amino acids. The CDR3 here is CASSQTQIYEQYF. The CDR3 DNA reads TGTGCCAGCAGCCAGACTCAAATCTACGAGCAGTACTTC.

This clone came up a few times. The chain couples TRBV7-9 to TRBJ1-2; tentatively, D is TRBD1 (5 bases). Germline values: CDR1 SEHNR, CDR2 FQNEAQ (reference sequence). V lost 6 bases, J lost 1 base, and 9 bases lay in between. The CDR3 spans 13 residues. The CDR3 nucleotides read TGTGCCAGCAGTTACGGGGGTAACTATGGCTACACCTTC. This translates into CASSYGGNYGYTF.

This clone was recorded once. The chain recombines TRBV10-1 with TRBJ2-7, with 8 bases matching TRBD1. The ends lost 4 bases at V and 4 bases at J; junction bases unmatched: 9. This CDR3 contains 15 residues. Germline V gives CDR1 WNHNN, CDR2 SYGVQD (reference sequence). The DNA for the CDR3 is TGCGCCAGCAGTGGTGCCCGCGACAGGGGTTACGAGCAGTACTTC. It codes for CASSGARDRGYEQYF.

The chain combines TRBV7-2 with TRBJ1-1, with 9 bases that match TRBD1. Germline lookup yields CDR1 SGHTA and CDR2 FQGNSA. J gave up 5 bases and V 6 bases, and 7 bases lay outside the gene matches. The CDR3 consists of 14 residues. In nucleotides, the CDR3 is TGTGCCAGCAGTCGCGACAGGGGGGAGACTGAAGCTTTCTTT. Its translation: CASSRDRGETEAFF.